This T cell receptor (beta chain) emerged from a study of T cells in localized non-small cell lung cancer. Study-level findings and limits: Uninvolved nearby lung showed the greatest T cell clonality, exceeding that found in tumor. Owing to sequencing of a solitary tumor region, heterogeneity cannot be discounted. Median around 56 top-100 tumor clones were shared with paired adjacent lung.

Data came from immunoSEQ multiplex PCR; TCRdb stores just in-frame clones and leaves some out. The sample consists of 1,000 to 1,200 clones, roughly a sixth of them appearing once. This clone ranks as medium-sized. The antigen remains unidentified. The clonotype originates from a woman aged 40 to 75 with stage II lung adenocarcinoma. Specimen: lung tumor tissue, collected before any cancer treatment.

Here the CDR3 reads CAGGGGGSYNEQFF. The CDR3 coding sequence is TGTGCCGGTGGGGGGGGTGGCTCCTACAATGAGCAGTTCTTC. This rearrangement joins TRBV6-8 to TRBJ2-1, with 7 positions matching TRBD2. This CDR3 has 14 amino acids. Per germline, CDR1 MNHGY and CDR2 SAAAGT. V lost 11 bases, J lost 0 bases, and 7 bases stayed unmatched.